Described below is a single T cell receptor (beta chain) sequence and its context. These data belong to a study of blood T cell repertoires in COVID-19. The overall study: COVID-19 samples collected from the United States, Italy and Spain covered acute and convalescent phases.

Sequencing used immunoSEQ multiplex PCR; TCRdb keeps in-frame clones, though not all of them. The sample has approximately 100,000 clones; approximately 84% are singletons. Trimming removed 5 bases from V and 4 bases from J; junction bases left unmatched: 9. Per the germline V gene, CDR1 is MNHEY and CDR2 is SMNVEV (reference sequence). This CDR3 contains 15 residues. This sequence was found in a man aged 70 or older with acute or convalescent COVID-19. Sequenced input: peripheral blood. The chain links TRBV27 to TRBJ2-5; 8 positions match TRBD2. CDR3 nucleotide sequence: TGTGCCAGCAGTCCAAGAGCGGGAGAGACAGAGACCCAGTACTTC. This encodes CASSPRAGETETQYF.